This entry features one T cell receptor (beta chain) sequence. Its target is not known. The table came from immunoSEQ multiplex PCR; TCRdb's copy has only in-frame clones and leaves some out. The sample records a few hundred thousand clones, roughly 90% being singletons. These data originate in a study of Ad26.COV2.S vaccination and SARS-CoV-2 variants. Findings and limits, study-wide: Substantial breadth was reportedly displayed by spike-specific CD8+ and CD4+ T cell responses after vaccination.

Trimming shortened V by 0 bases and J by 2 bases, and 7 bases separated the two germline ends. CDR3 length equals 14 residues. Germline CDR1 reads SGDLS; CDR2 reads YYNGEE. The treatment: some 19 received Ad26.COV2.S at low or high dose, single or two shots; 5 received placebo; per-sample allocation not given. After the first vaccine or placebo injection, samples were drawn on day 63. This TCR was sampled from a person aged 18-60 years who received the Ad26.COV2.S COVID-19 vaccine or a placebo. This rearrangement joins TRBV9 to TRBJ2-3; D not certain. Sequencing used peripheral blood, obtained in a trial of Ad26.COV2.S vaccine versus placebo. CDR3 sequence (DNA): TGTGCCAGCAGCGTAGACAGAGACACAGATACGCAGTATTTT. It specifies CASSVDRDTDTQYF. The full variable domain, completed using reference TRBV9 and TRBJ2-3, is DSGVTQTPKHLITATGQRVTLRCSPRSGDLSVYWYQQSLDQGLQFLIQYYNGEERAKGNILERFSAQQFPDLHSELNLSSLELGDSALYFCASSVDRDTDTQYFGPGTRLTVL.